This T cell receptor beta chain emerged from a study of CD8+CD57+ T cells in acquired aplastic anemia (dated by TCRdb to 2017 to 2018). Turning to the overall study: Extracted DNA from sorted CD4+ and CD8+ cells averaged approximately 3 ug, ranging from roughly 0.2 to 30 ug. A CD8+CD57+ expansion meant a frequency higher than the mean frequency seen in healthy subjects. The study at large found these results: Around 30 CD8+ CDR3 sequences were shared between patients and controls but appeared highly expressed in patients and within their immunodominant clones. CD8+ Simpson's diversity did not differ significantly between patients and healthy controls (P=0.060).

The patients picked for sequencing were ones in whom flow cytometry had shown an expansion of CD8+CD57+ cells. Every patient had a diagnosis of severe acquired aplastic anemia based on International Study of Aplastic Anemia and Agranulocytosis and Camitta criteria. Patients had received no therapy at the time of blood sampling. The study deep-sequenced TCR repertoires of sorted CD4+ and CD8+ blood T cells from severe aplastic anemia patients and healthy subjects. In the USA, patient enrollment took place under clinicaltrials.gov protocols 00001620, 01623167, 00001397, 00071045, 00081523 and 00961064. Ficoll-Paque density gradient centrifugation was used to isolate peripheral blood mononuclear cells. Before DNA extraction, CD4+ and CD8+ T cells were sorted with FACS or magnetic beads. This clonotype was recorded only once. Its antigen is currently not known. Per-base qualities were not stored, and no clone one base away is much larger. A lone read is weak support.

Between the V and J ends, shortened by 2 bases and 4 bases respectively, the junction contains 11 bases. The germline V gene supplies CDR1 SGHTA and CDR2 FQGTGA. The CDR3 runs 14 amino acids, cysteine and phenylalanine included. The kept DNA is CDR3 alone, 42 bases in frame from the first base. Genomic DNA was used as template for profiling of TCR beta VDJ combinations and CDR3 sequences. TCR repertoire sequencing was run on an Illumina HiSeq 2000. Regarding the original processing steps: Repertoire assessment relied on Simpson's diversity index, CDR3 size and DJ length profiles, and TRBV/TRBJ rearrangement plots. The immunodominant clone was defined as the most abundant DNA sequence in deep sequencing data. CDR3 amino acid sequences were checked for sharing between subjects and were compared against published repertoires and the VDJdb database. In TCRdb, the public reads were trimmed at Q25 with fastp and aligned with MiXCR, with productive beta chains retained. Rows with one shared CDR3 protein collapse into an entry with the most common genes and DNA. The V and J calls and clone size come from TCRdb's table, not from the authors' own analysis. A total of roughly 240,000 distinct CDR3 sequences appear in this sample, more than 45% of them only once. The top ten clones comprise 6.5% to 8% of the sample.

The sequence was collected from a human donor with aplastic anemia. The sequence links TRBV7-3 to TRBJ1-2; the D segment cannot be called with confidence. The sequenced sample consisted of sorted CD4+, CD8+, or CD8+CD57+ T cells (not recorded which) from PBMCs. The DNA reads TGTGCCAGCAGCTTAGGTGGGAAGGGCTATGGCTACACCTTC. It specifies CASSLGGKGYGYTF.